The clone carrying this T cell receptor (beta chain) appeared a few times. This sample stems from a study of blood T cell repertoires in COVID-19. In the study overall: There were acute and convalescent COVID-19 samples, and they came from the United States, Italy and Spain. In each case, the material was cDNA or gDNA derived from T cells, B-cell-depleted T cells, or PBMCs.

The CDR3 totals 13 residues. Germline CDR1 and CDR2: MNHNY and SVGAGI (reference sequence). The V end lost 8 bases, the J end lost 8 bases, and 13 bases lay between the germline ends. Per the original methods: Estimation of nucleated cell counts was performed using reference gene primer amplification. Assay used: immunoSEQ multiplex PCR; TCRdb lists only in-frame clones, some missing. That table supplies the V and J calls and clone size; D and trimming were determined from the DNA. The repertoire includes around 180,000 clones, around 80% of them detected once, and around 7% sits in the top ten. Sequencing was performed on peripheral blood. The TCR sequence derives from a man between 65 and 85 years old with active or convalescent COVID-19. V and J are TRBV6-6 and TRBJ1-6, with D possibly being TRBD1 (5 bases). CDR3 sequence: CASLRGVDSPLHF. Written as DNA, the CDR3 is TGTGCCAGCCTTAGGGGTGTAGATTCACCCCTCCACTTT.